The rows below give T cell receptor beta chains drawn from one sample of a study of blood T cells in healthy people across ages. MiXCR, run by TCRdb on the 5' RACE reads, gives a single entry per CDR3 protein. The sample yields around 500,000 distinct CDR3 sequences, about 29% seen once. The data also belong to a second study, concerning T cells of mothers and their children.

The specimen was blood. These receptors were obtained from a boy aged 2-15 years in good health. Both conserved end residues are part of each CDR3. D genes are given only for firm matches. A row's size may be missing; if present it is once, few, many or a size class.

V: TRBV28
D: .
J: TRBJ2-3
size: .
CDR3: CASSLTGWSTDTQYF
DNA: TGTGCCAGCAGTTTGACAGGATGGTCCACAGATACGCAGTATTTT

V: TRBV6-5
D: .
J: TRBJ1-4
size: .
CDR3: CASSQGINEKLFF
DNA: TGTGCCAGCAGTCAGGGGATCAATGAAAAACTGTTTTTT

V: TRBV20-1
D: TRBD2
J: TRBJ2-1
size: .
CDR3: CSARDPGGSYNEQFF
DNA: TGCAGTGCTAGAGATCCGGGAGGGTCCTACAATGAGCAGTTCTTC

V: TRBV29-1
D: TRBD2
J: TRBJ2-7
size: .
CDR3: CSVEKTSGGAQYF
DNA: TGCAGCGTTGAAAAGACTAGCGGGGGGGCGCAGTACTTC

V: TRBV5-6
D: TRBD2
J: TRBJ2-1
size: .
CDR3: CASSLGLAGKGEQFF
DNA: TGTGCCAGCAGCCTGGGGCTAGCGGGAAAGGGGGAGCAGTTCTTC

V: TRBV3-1
D: .
J: TRBJ1-5
size: few
CDR3: CASSQDRFQPQHF
DNA: TGTGCCAGCAGCCAAGACAGGTTCCAGCCCCAGCATTTT

V: TRBV9
D: .
J: TRBJ2-1
size: .
CDR3: CASSRWRADEQFF
DNA: TGTGCCAGCAGCCGGTGGAGGGCAGATGAGCAGTTCTTC

V: TRBV4-2
D: TRBD2
J: TRBJ2-3
size: .
CDR3: CASSRSTSVSTDTQYF
DNA: TGTGCCAGCAGCCGTTCGACTAGCGTGAGCACAGATACGCAGTATTTT

V: TRBV9
D: .
J: TRBJ2-2
size: few
CDR3: CASSAGGRDTGELFF
DNA: TGTGCCAGCAGCGCAGGCGGAAGAGACACCGGGGAGCTGTTTTTT

V: TRBV6-5
D: .
J: TRBJ2-1
size: .
CDR3: CASSFGRINEQFF
DNA: TGTGCCAGCAGTTTCGGGCGTATCAATGAGCAGTTCTTC

V: TRBV18
D: TRBD1
J: TRBJ1-4
size: .
CDR3: CASSPLDRGEKLFF
DNA: TGTGCCAGCTCACCACTCGACAGGGGCGAAAAACTGTTTTTT

V: TRBV3-1
D: TRBD1
J: TRBJ2-7
size: few
CDR3: CASSQGWSGTGGYEQYF
DNA: TGTGCCAGCAGCCAAGGATGGTCCGGGACAGGGGGCTACGAGCAGTACTTC

V: TRBV6-9
D: .
J: TRBJ1-2
size: few
CDR3: CASSNYGQGNANYGYTF
DNA: TGTGCCAGCAGTAATTACGGGCAGGGGAACGCTAACTATGGCTACACCTTC

V: TRBV27
D: .
J: TRBJ2-1
size: .
CDR3: CASSLSEEALYNEQFF
DNA: TGTGCCAGCAGTTTATCGGAGGAGGCACTTTACAATGAGCAGTTCTTC

V: TRBV10-3
D: .
J: TRBJ1-4
size: few
CDR3: CAISEGAASNEKLFF
DNA: TGTGCCATCAGTGAGGGGGCAGCCTCTAATGAAAAACTGTTTTTT

V: TRBV6-5
D: .
J: TRBJ2-5
size: .
CDR3: CASSNTGAQETQYF
DNA: TGTGCCAGCAGTAATACCGGGGCTCAAGAGACCCAGTACTTC

V: TRBV4-1
D: .
J: TRBJ2-1
size: many
CDR3: CASSQDSGNPYNEQFF
DNA: TGCGCCAGCAGCCAAGACTCCGGGAACCCCTACAATGAGCAGTTCTTC

V: TRBV12-3/TRBV12-4
D: TRBD2
J: TRBJ2-1
size: few
CDR3: CASSPSGGNQQFF
DNA: TGTGCCAGCAGCCCTAGCGGGGGGAACCAGCAGTTCTTC

V: TRBV28
D: .
J: TRBJ1-1
size: few
CDR3: CASTPSVGAENTEAFF
DNA: TGTGCCAGCACCCCGTCGGTTGGGGCCGAGAACACTGAAGCTTTCTTT

V: TRBV20-1
D: .
J: TRBJ2-3
size: few
CDR3: CSARVRGSTDTQYF
DNA: TGCAGTGCTAGGGTTCGCGGGAGCACAGATACGCAGTATTTT

V: TRBV11-2
D: .
J: TRBJ2-1
size: .
CDR3: CASSLVGFAYNEQFF
DNA: TGTGCCAGCAGCTTAGTCGGGTTTGCCTACAATGAGCAGTTCTTC

V: TRBV27
D: .
J: TRBJ2-1
size: few
CDR3: CPVPEGYNEQFF
DNA: TGTCCCGTCCCCGAGGGGTACAATGAGCAGTTCTTC

V: TRBV27
D: TRBD1
J: TRBJ2-7
size: .
CDR3: CASSLGQGFSYEQYF
DNA: TGTGCCAGCAGTCTCGGACAGGGCTTCTCCTACGAGCAGTACTTC

V: TRBV20-1
D: TRBD1
J: TRBJ1-5
size: .
CDR3: CSAKTGGNQPQHF
DNA: TGCAGTGCTAAAACAGGGGGCAATCAGCCCCAGCATTTT

V: TRBV29-1
D: .
J: TRBJ1-2
size: few
CDR3: CSVPNPDGHGYTF
DNA: TGCAGCGTCCCGAACCCAGATGGGCATGGCTACACCTTC

V: TRBV5-1
D: .
J: TRBJ2-6
size: few
CDR3: CASSDSIPGANVLTF
DNA: TGCGCCAGCAGTGACAGTATCCCTGGGGCCAACGTCCTGACTTTC

V: TRBV5-1
D: TRBD1
J: TRBJ1-2
size: .
CDR3: CASSPGQGGYGYTF
DNA: TGTGCCAGCAGTCCTGGACAGGGAGGGTATGGCTACACCTTC

V: TRBV2
D: TRBD2
J: TRBJ2-1
size: few
CDR3: CASSDWGGDYNEQFF
DNA: TGTGCCAGCAGTGATTGGGGGGGGGACTACAATGAGCAGTTCTTC

V: TRBV6-6
D: TRBD1
J: TRBJ1-2
size: .
CDR3: CASSSDRVHGYTF
DNA: TGTGCCAGCAGCTCCGACAGGGTGCATGGCTACACCTTC

V: TRBV20-1
D: .
J: TRBJ1-4
size: few
CDR3: CSAPQVRHSNEKLFF
DNA: TGCAGTGCCCCCCAGGTGCGGCATTCTAATGAAAAACTGTTTTTT

V: TRBV29-1
D: .
J: TRBJ2-5
size: .
CDR3: CSSWTRETQYF
DNA: TGCAGCTCCTGGACCCGGGAGACCCAGTACTTC

V: TRBV15
D: TRBD1
J: TRBJ2-5
size: .
CDR3: CATSRDLQGAGETQYF
DNA: TGTGCCACCAGCAGAGATTTGCAGGGGGCAGGGGAGACCCAGTACTTC

V: TRBV2
D: .
J: TRBJ1-2
size: few
CDR3: CASSLGTLETF
DNA: TGTGCCAGCAGCCTCGGTACACTGGAGACCTTC

V: TRBV12-3/TRBV12-4
D: .
J: TRBJ2-7
size: .
CDR3: CASSLERATYEQYF
DNA: TGTGCCAGCAGTTTAGAGAGAGCGACCTACGAGCAGTACTTC

V: TRBV2
D: .
J: TRBJ1-2
size: .
CDR3: CASSEAMRRFNGYTF
DNA: TGTGCCAGCAGTGAAGCGATGCGGCGCTTTAATGGCTACACCTTC

V: TRBV9
D: TRBD2
J: TRBJ2-5
size: .
CDR3: CASSITSGSGETQYF
DNA: TGTGCCAGCAGCATAACTAGCGGGAGTGGGGAGACCCAGTACTTC